Listed below are T cell receptor beta chains from one sample, sequenced in a study of blood T cell repertoires in COVID-19. TCRdb keeps only in-frame clones here, not all; method: immunoSEQ multiplex PCR. The sample has roughly 150,000 clones; about 86% are singletons. Sequencing used peripheral blood. These receptors were taken from a woman aged 65 to 85 who had recovered from COVID-19. Both conserved end residues are part of each CDR3. The D gene is left open where the match is weak. Some rows mark clone size as missing; the rest say once, few, many or name a class of expanded clone.

j_call clone_size v_call d_call cdr3_aa cdr3_nt
TRBJ1-3 NA TRBV29-1 NA CSVVKGDRGTIYF TGCAGCGTTGTTAAGGGTGATAGAGGGACCATATATTTT
TRBJ2-5 few TRBV4-1 NA CASSQWRWETQYF TGCGCCAGCAGCCAATGGAGGTGGGAGACCCAGTACTTC
TRBJ2-7 NA TRBV15 TRBD2 CATSTAGGNEQYF TGTGCCACCAGCACAGCGGGAGGCAACGAGCAGTACTTC
TRBJ1-1 once TRBV5-6 NA CASSLERSAMNTEAFF TGTGCCAGCAGCTTGGAGCGGTCGGCCATGAACACTGAAGCTTTCTTT
TRBJ2-5 NA TRBV14 NA CASSQGGQALGETQYF TGTGCCAGCAGCCAAGGGGGGCAAGCCCTAGGGGAGACCCAGTACTTC
TRBJ2-5 NA TRBV15 TRBD2 CATTAGGRQETQYF TGTGCCACCACCGCGGGAGGCCGCCAAGAGACCCAGTACTTC
TRBJ2-7 NA TRBV6-2/TRBV6-3 TRBD1 CASSLQDRTWGEQYF TGTGCCAGCAGTCTCCAGGACAGGACCTGGGGCGAGCAGTACTTC
TRBJ2-5 NA TRBV2 TRBD2 CASRSGGGQETQYF TGTGCCAGCAGAAGCGGGGGGGGCCAAGAGACCCAGTACTTC
TRBJ1-1 NA TRBV2 TRBD1 CASPGGDRGGTEAFF TGTGCCAGCCCTGGGGGGGACAGGGGGGGCACTGAAGCTTTCTTT
TRBJ1-5 NA TRBV6-5 TRBD1 CASSPDRGQPQHF TGTGCCAGCAGCCCCGACAGGGGTCAGCCCCAGCATTTT
TRBJ1-1 few TRBV7-7 NA CASSLDWATEAFF TGTGCCAGCAGCTTAGACTGGGCCACTGAAGCTTTCTTT
TRBJ2-1 NA TRBV4-3 TRBD2 CASSQVGREGYNEQFF TGCGCCAGCAGCCAAGTGGGGCGGGAGGGTTACAATGAGCAGTTCTTC
TRBJ2-7 once TRBV11-2 TRBD2 CASSLVGTSDEQYF TGTGCCAGCAGCTTAGTAGGGACTAGCGACGAGCAGTACTTC
TRBJ2-1 NA TRBV30 TRBD2 CAWSVRLAGAGNEQFF TGTGCCTGGAGTGTCAGGCTAGCGGGAGCAGGGAATGAGCAGTTCTTC
TRBJ1-2 NA TRBV20-1 NA CSVAQVDGYTF TGCAGTGTGGCGCAGGTGGATGGCTACACCTTC
TRBJ2-7 once TRBV29-1 NA CSVGGQTYYEQYF TGCAGCGTTGGCGGGCAGACATACTACGAGCAGTACTTC
TRBJ2-5 few TRBV7-3 NA CASSLSQQETQYF TGTGCCAGCAGCTTATCCCAGCAAGAGACCCAGTACTTC
TRBJ1-2 NA TRBV29-1 NA CSVDDRNYGYTF TGCAGCGTTGACGACAGGAACTATGGCTACACCTTC
TRBJ2-5 NA TRBV4-1 TRBD1 CASSPATSQGAGETQYF TGCGCCAGCAGCCCCGCTACCTCACAGGGGGCCGGTGAGACCCAGTACTTC
TRBJ1-3 NA TRBV7-2 NA CASSFEPGNTIYF TGTGCCAGCAGCTTCGAGCCTGGAAACACCATATATTTT
TRBJ2-7 many TRBV5-1 NA CASSFGQGVSYEQYF TGCGCCAGCAGCTTTGGGCAGGGTGTCTCCTACGAGCAGTACTTC
TRBJ2-3 NA TRBV5-4 TRBD2 CASSPGGGGTDTQYF TGTGCCAGCAGCCCCGGCGGGGGTGGCACAGATACGCAGTATTTT
TRBJ2-7 NA TRBV30 TRBD1 CAWWTGGSEQYF TGTGCCTGGTGGACAGGGGGCTCCGAGCAGTACTTC
TRBJ2-7 NA TRBV12-5 TRBD1 CASGKGQGYEQYF TGTGCTAGTGGTAAAGGACAGGGCTACGAGCAGTACTTC
TRBJ1-1 few TRBV18 TRBD1 CASSPTGVGDTEAFF TGTGCCAGCTCACCTACAGGGGTAGGGGACACTGAAGCTTTCTTT
TRBJ2-2 once TRBV27 TRBD2 CASPMGASGRVTGELFF TGTGCCAGCCCGATGGGAGCTAGCGGGAGAGTCACCGGGGAGCTGTTTTTT
TRBJ2-7 few TRBV5-5 TRBD2 CASSIAGEDEQYF TGTGCCAGCAGCATAGCGGGGGAGGACGAGCAGTACTTC
TRBJ2-7 NA TRBV18 TRBD1 CASSPRTGEGEQYF TGTGCCAGCTCACCCCGGACAGGGGAGGGTGAGCAGTACTTC
TRBJ2-1 NA TRBV20-1 NA CSASSEVEQFF TGCAGTGCTAGTAGCGAGGTCGAGCAGTTCTTC
TRBJ2-1 NA TRBV20-1 TRBD2 CSARTSNEQFF TGCAGTGCGAGGACTAGCAATGAGCAGTTCTTC
TRBJ1-2 NA TRBV7-2 TRBD1 CASSPGGGQGYGYTF TGTGCCAGCAGCCCGGGAGGGGGACAGGGCTATGGCTACACCTTC
TRBJ1-2 NA TRBV19 NA CASSMFSGPGYTF TGTGCCAGTAGTATGTTCAGTGGCCCTGGCTACACCTTC
TRBJ2-7 NA TRBV2 TRBD2 CAGHGTNPYEQYF TGTGCCGGCCACGGGACTAACCCCTACGAGCAGTACTTC
TRBJ2-3 NA TRBV9 TRBD2 CASTPQSGGPGTQYF TGTGCCAGCACCCCCCAGTCGGGGGGGCCGGGTACGCAGTATTTT
TRBJ1-6 NA TRBV6-5 TRBD1 CASSYRDSRRPLHF TGTGCCAGCAGTTACAGGGACAGTCGGAGGCCCCTCCACTTT
TRBJ2-1 NA TRBV7-9 NA CASNPGGHEQFF TGTGCCAGCAACCCGGGGGGCCATGAGCAGTTCTTC
TRBJ2-1 NA TRBV5-8 TRBD2 CASSPGGGYNEQFF TGTGCCAGCAGCCCCGGGGGGGGGTACAATGAGCAGTTCTTC
TRBJ2-3 NA TRBV7-3 TRBD1 CASSSGQGGSDTQYF TGTGCCAGCAGCTCTGGACAGGGGGGGTCGGATACGCAGTATTTT
TRBJ1-1 NA TRBV24-1 NA CATRGGSGEAFF TGTGCCACCAGGGGGGGTAGCGGTGAAGCTTTCTTT
TRBJ1-1 NA TRBV14 NA CASSQLRGTEAFF TGTGCCAGCAGCCAACTTCGGGGCACTGAAGCTTTCTTT
TRBJ2-3 NA TRBV29-1 NA CSVVAAGTDTQYF TGCAGCGTTGTGGCGGCCGGGACAGATACGCAGTATTTT
TRBJ1-1 NA TRBV30 TRBD1 CAWSARPFKNRGGEAFF TGTGCCTGGAGTGCCCGGCCCTTCAAGAACAGGGGAGGTGAAGCTTTCTTT
TRBJ1-3 NA TRBV25-1 NA CASSGAGNTIYF TGTGCCAGCTCAGGGGCCGGAAACACCATATATTTT
TRBJ1-6 NA TRBV10-3 NA CAISGGYRSPLHF TGTGCCATCAGCGGGGGGTATAGGTCACCCCTCCACTTT